Listed below are T cell receptor beta chains from one sample, sequenced in a study of OX40 agonist ivuxolimab in advanced cancers. Generated by immunoSEQ multiplex PCR, the TCRdb table keeps only in-frame clones and is missing some. The top ten clones hold roughly 1.5% of a sample with more than 85,000 clones, about 80% of them seen once. The material was CD4+ or CD8+ T cells sorted from blood, obtained in a trial of the OX40 agonist ivuxolimab. The receptors were sampled from an adult with an advanced solid tumor such as melanoma, head and neck, liver or kidney cancer. Both conserved end residues are part of each CDR3. The D gene is left open where the match is weak. Clone sizes are given selectively: once, few, many, or a class where the clone is expanded.

v_gene	j_gene	d_gene	abundance	CDR3nt	CDR3aa
TRBV6-6	TRBJ1-4	TRBD1	NA	TGTGCCAGCAGTTACTCGGGACAGGGGCGAGAAAAACTGTTTTTT	CASSYSGQGREKLFF
TRBV4-3	TRBJ2-7	TRBD2	NA	TGCGCCAGCAGCCAAGATCCTGCGGGAGTGAGCTACGAGCAGTACTTC	CASSQDPAGVSYEQYF
TRBV6-6	TRBJ1-5	NA	NA	TGTGCCAGCAGTTACCTTGACAGTAGCAATCAGCCCCAGCATTTT	CASSYLDSSNQPQHF
TRBV29-1	TRBJ1-1	NA	NA	TGCAGCGTTGTGGGTAGTCGAACTGAAGCTTTCTTT	CSVVGSRTEAFF
TRBV27	TRBJ2-1	NA	NA	TGTGCCAGCAGTTCCAAACTCCAGCGGAATGAGCAGTTCTTC	CASSSKLQRNEQFF
TRBV5-1	TRBJ2-2	TRBD1	NA	TGCGCCAGCAGCTTGGCAAGGAGTACAGGGGTGAACACCGGGGAGCTGTTTTTT	CASSLARSTGVNTGELFF
TRBV7-6	TRBJ2-3	TRBD2	NA	TGTGCCAGCAGCTCTAGAGCGGGAGGGCCAACAGATACGCAGTATTTT	CASSSRAGGPTDTQYF
TRBV6-5	TRBJ2-4	TRBD2	NA	TGTGCCAGCGCTTCCGGGAGGGGTAGTAAAAACATTCAGTACTTC	CASASGRGSKNIQYF
TRBV18	TRBJ2-2	TRBD1	NA	TGTGCCAGCTCACCCCGGACAGGGGTGAGCACCGGGGAGCTGTTTTTT	CASSPRTGVSTGELFF
TRBV27	TRBJ2-3	NA	NA	TGTGCCAGCACCGTGGGGTCCCCTACAGATACGCAGTATTTT	CASTVGSPTDTQYF
TRBV4-1	TRBJ2-5	NA	NA	TGCGCCAGCAGCCAATACTACGGGGGCCAAGAGACCCAGTACTTC	CASSQYYGGQETQYF
TRBV14	TRBJ1-4	NA	NA	TGTGCCAGCAGCCAAGGCAGAACTAATGAAAAACTGTTTTTT	CASSQGRTNEKLFF
TRBV11-3	TRBJ2-5	TRBD2	NA	TGTGCCAGCAGCTTAAGGGCGGGAGGGGAGACCCAGTACTTC	CASSLRAGGETQYF
TRBV11-2	TRBJ2-2	TRBD2	NA	TGTGCCAGCAGCCTTAGCGGGAGTGAAACCGGGGAGCTGTTTTTT	CASSLSGSETGELFF
TRBV6-5	TRBJ1-3	NA	NA	TGTGCCAGCAGTTCCATCACAGGGCTTCTCGGCAACACCATATATTTT	CASSSITGLLGNTIYF
TRBV5-1	TRBJ2-4	NA	NA	TGCGCCAGCAGCTTGCCCGGGACCAAAAACATTCAGTACTTC	CASSLPGTKNIQYF
TRBV6-5	TRBJ2-5	NA	NA	TGTGCCAGCAGTTTACGACTACAAGAGACCCAGTACTTC	CASSLRLQETQYF
TRBV18	TRBJ2-5	TRBD2	once	TGTGCCAGCTCACCACAAAGCGGGAGAGAGACCCAGTACTTC	CASSPQSGRETQYF
TRBV12-5	TRBJ1-1	NA	few	TGTGCTAGTGGTTTGGGGCAACTTGAAGCTTTCTTT	CASGLGQLEAFF
TRBV6-1	TRBJ2-2	NA	few	TGTGCCAGCAGTAAACTAGCTGCCGGGGAGCTGTTTTTT	CASSKLAAGELFF
TRBV6-1	TRBJ1-2	NA	NA	TGTGCCAGCAGTGAAGCGCAAGCCAGGTCCCCCCATGGCTACACCTTC	CASSEAQARSPHGYTF
TRBV6-5	TRBJ1-4	NA	NA	TGTGCCACTGCAGGGATGACTAATGAAAAACTGTTTTTT	CATAGMTNEKLFF
TRBV4-2	TRBJ1-1	NA	NA	TGTGCCAGCAGCCGTACATCTGAAGCTTTCTTT	CASSRTSEAFF
TRBV7-9	TRBJ1-2	NA	NA	TGTGCCAGCAGCTTTGCTACCTATGGCTACACCTTC	CASSFATYGYTF
TRBV19	TRBJ1-1	NA	NA	TGTGCCAGTAGTCTCGCCGCCTCCAGGGACACTGAAGCTTTCTTT	CASSLAASRDTEAFF